The 25 T cell receptor beta chains below come from one sample, sequenced in a study of blood T cell repertoires in COVID-19 (dated by TCRdb to about 2020). The method behind the library was the immunoSEQ multiplex PCR assay. The table was pulled from immuneACCESS by TCRdb, which kept in-frame rearrangements only. Such tables lose some clones; where checked, under half of the loss comes from unresolved V genes, and the rest has no known cause. The sample table holds approximately 65,000 clones, of which approximately 93% were seen once. Approximately 2.9% of the sample goes to the ten largest clones. Sequencing input: peripheral blood. The receptor source for this set is a man in his sixties or seventies with active COVID-19.

This clone was seen a single time. The chain uses TRBV7-9 and TRBJ2-7; a possible D gene is TRBD2 (5 bases). CDR1 SEHNR and CDR2 FQNEAQ come from the germline V gene (reference sequence). Between the trimmed V and J ends, which lost 3 bases and 2 bases, there was a span of 8 bases. This CDR3 spans 13 amino acids. In nucleotides, the CDR3 is TGTGCCAGCAGCTTTCCGGGGACCTACGAGCAGTACTTC. Residues: CASSFPGTYEQYF.

The chain carries TRBV3-1 (or the pseudogene TRBV3-2) and TRBJ2-4; D possibly corresponds to TRBD2 (6 bases). Germline assignment: CDR1 LGHDT and CDR2 YNNKEL (reference sequence). V was trimmed by 4 bases and J by 8 bases, leaving 9 bases between them. The CDR3 has 12 amino acids. The CDR3 spells CASSPGGDIQYF. The CDR3 DNA is TGTGCCAGCAGCCCAGGAGGGGACATTCAGTACTTC.

The chain is built from TRBV6-4 and TRBJ2-3; D is possibly TRBD2 (6 bases). The germline V gene encodes CDR1 MRHNA and CDR2 SNTAGT. CDR3 length equals 13 residues. Deletions cut 2 bases from V and 4 bases from J, with 7 bases between. The CDR3 coding sequence is TGTGCCAGCAGTGACGGGACTTCAGATACGCAGTATTTT. Translating gives CASSDGTSDTQYF.

This sequence joins TRBV4-2 and TRBJ2-3; D is ambiguous. V lost 0 bases and J lost 0, with 7 bases in between. The V gene's germline CDR1 is LGHNA and CDR2 YNFKEQ. This CDR3 contains 15 residues. CDR3 nucleotides: TGTGCCAGCAGCCAAGATTTGACAAGCACAGATACGCAGTATTTT. Translated, it gives CASSQDLTSTDTQYF.

J is TRBJ2-7 and V is TRBV5-6; 7 bases map to TRBD2. J lost 6 bases, V lost 3 bases, and 3 bases had no gene match. The CDR3 contains 12 residues. From germline, CDR1 is SGHDT and CDR2 YYEEEE. Here the CDR3 DNA reads TGTGCCAGCAGCTGGGGGGGAGGCGAGCAGTACGTC. It specifies CASSWGGGEQYV.

The chain links TRBV11-3 to TRBJ2-7, with D maybe TRBD1 (6 bases). Germline V gene lookup returns CDR1 SGHNT and CDR2 YENEEA. The germline V and J ends were trimmed by 1 base and 0 bases, with 7 bases remaining between them. There are 14 residues in the CDR3. The CDR3 DNA follows: TGTGCCAGCAGCTTAGGACAGGCCTCCTACGAGCAGTACTTC. Protein sequence: CASSLGQASYEQYF. The full variable domain, rest sourced from reference TRBV11-3 and TRBJ2-7, is EAGVVQSPRYKIIEKKQPVAFWCNPISGHNTLYWYLQNLGQGPELLIRYENEEAVDDSQLPKDRFSAERLKGVDSTLKIQPAELGDSAVYLCASSLGQASYEQYFGPGTRLTVT.

This clone showed up just a few times. The chain is built from TRBV6-6 and TRBJ1-6; TRBD1 aligns across 8 bases. This CDR3 spans 13 amino acids. V lost 6 bases, J lost 11 bases, and 6 bases stayed unmatched. Germline assignment: CDR1 MNHNY and CDR2 SVGAGI (reference sequence). The CDR3 reads CASSRTGNPPLHF. The CDR3 region has the DNA TGTGCCAGCAGCCGGACAGGGAATCCACCCCTCCACTTT.

V gene TRBV27 combines with J gene TRBJ2-5, with TRBD2 as a possible D gene (5 bases). CDR3 length: 13 residues. Trimming removed 3 bases at V and 6 bases at J, with 11 bases between. Germline V gene lookup returns CDR1 MNHEY and CDR2 SMNVEV (reference sequence). In DNA, the CDR3 is TGTGCCAGCAGTTTTGCTAGCCTGCAGACCCAGTACTTC. Translating it yields CASSFASLQTQYF.

The CDR3 loop is CASISQGGSGNTIYF. The CDR3 DNA follows: TGTGCCAGCATTTCCCAGGGGGGCTCTGGAAACACCATATATTTT. The chain employs TRBV6-5 and TRBJ1-3, with TRBD1 identical over 7 bases. CDR1 and CDR2 (germline): MNHEY, SVGAGI. V lost 7 bases, J lost 0 bases, and 6 bases stayed unmatched. CDR3 size: 15 residues.

With respect to this clone: One junction end does not reproduce the germline sequence, and a read error may be involved. This chain joins TRBV4-1 and TRBJ2-3; D is possibly TRBD2 (6 bases). Germline CDR1 reads MGHRA; CDR2 reads YSYEKL. The CDR3 extends over 14 amino acids. CDR3 region: CASRGGLGLDPQYF. In nucleotides, the CDR3 is TGCGCCAGTAGGGGAGGCCTTGGTTTAGATCCGCAGTATTTT.

This sequence joins TRBV5-1 and TRBJ2-1; 11 nucleotides match TRBD2. CDR3 length: 16 amino acids. The junction had 11 bases not matched to a gene; V was cut back by 4 bases and J by 8 bases. CDR1 is SGHRS, CDR2 YFSETQ, per germline. Here the CDR3 reads CASSLISSGGAHEQFF. CDR3 sequence (DNA): TGCGCCAGCAGCCTGATTAGTAGCGGGGGGGCCCATGAGCAGTTCTTC. Full variable domain (outside the CDR3, taken from reference TRBV5-1 and TRBJ2-1): KAGVTQTPRYLIKTRGQQVTLSCSPISGHRSVSWYQQTPGQGLQFLFEYFSETQRNKGNFPGRFSGRQFSNSRSEMNVSTLELGDSALYLCASSLISSGGAHEQFFGPGTRLTVL.

The chain carries TRBV7-3 and TRBJ2-3; TRBD2 might be the D (5 bases). Germline CDR1 SGHTA, CDR2 FQGTGA. Trimming stripped 2 bases from V and 5 bases from J, with 11 bases between. The CDR3 contains 14 residues. This CDR3 reads CASSLDRGVDTQYF. CDR3 bases: TGTGCCAGCAGCTTAGATCGGGGAGTAGATACGCAGTATTTT.

The chain has TRBV21-1 and TRBJ2-3; the table's D gene call, TRBD2, was not cross checked with the DNA. TRBV21-1 represents a pseudogene. The CDR3 covers 18 residues. The chain's CDR3 is CASVNNGAAGDSTDTQYF. The CDR3 region has the DNA TGTGCCAGCGTAAACAACGGGGCAGCGGGGGACAGCACAGATACGCAGTATTTT.

The V gene is TRBV29-1, the J gene TRBJ2-5; TRBD1 might be the D (5 bases). CDR3 length: 12 residues. Trimming stripped 2 bases from V and 2 bases from J, with 6 bases between. CDR1 and CDR2 (germline): SQVTM, ANQGSEA. CDR3 nucleotides: TGCAGCGTTGAACAGGGTCAAGAGACCCAGTACTTC. Its translation is CSVEQGQETQYF. Full variable domain (remainder filled in from reference TRBV29-1 and TRBJ2-5): SAVISQKPSRDICQRGTSLTIQCQVDSQVTMMFWYRQQPGQSLTLIATANQGSEATYESGFVIDKFPISRPNLTFSTLTVSNMSPEDSSIYLCSVEQGQETQYFGPGTRLLVL.

V and J are TRBV29-1 and TRBJ2-2; a possible D gene is TRBD1 (6 bases). With 7 bases removed from V and 0 bases from J, the gap between germline ends came to 12 bases. The CDR3 covers 14 residues. Germline values: CDR1 SQVTM, CDR2 ANQGSEA. The CDR3 sequence is CSGTGTTNTGELFF. The CDR3 nucleotides read TGCAGCGGTACCGGGACAACGAACACCGGGGAGCTGTTTTTT.

The chain combines TRBV7-2 with TRBJ1-5; TRBD1 matches 8 bases. Germline V lookup: CDR1 SGHTA, CDR2 FQGNSA. The CDR3 sequence is 13 residues long. V dropped 5 bases and J dropped 7; count of bases not matched to a gene: 4. In nucleotides, the CDR3 is TGTGCCAGCAGCAACGACAGGGGACAGCCCCAGCATTTT. Encoded protein: CASSNDRGQPQHF.

The rearrangement uses TRBV4-1 and TRBJ1-3; maybe TRBD1 (6 bases). The CDR3 is made up of 17 amino acids. From germline, CDR1 is MGHRA and CDR2 YSYEKL. V was trimmed by 0 bases and J by 4 bases, leaving 16 bases between them. CDR3 protein: CASSQDRAGAPGNTIYF. CDR3 DNA sequence: TGCGCCAGCAGCCAAGATAGGGCGGGGGCTCCGGGAAACACCATATATTTT.

The V gene is TRBV20-1, the J gene TRBJ1-1; D ambiguous. Between the trimmed V and J ends, which lost 3 bases and 5 bases, there was a span of 4 bases. There are 10 residues in the CDR3. Germline lookup yields CDR1 DFQATT and CDR2 SNEGSKA (reference sequence). The CDR3 DNA reads TGCAGTGCTAGGAGAACTGAAGCTTTCTTT. It translates to CSARRTEAFF.

The chain uses TRBV24-1 and TRBJ2-5; TRBD1 matches 8 bases. V was pared by 4 bases and J by 4 bases, with 7 bases of the junction left unmatched. This CDR3 spans 15 amino acids. Germline CDR1 KGHDR, CDR2 SFDVKD. Written as DNA, the CDR3 is TGTGCCACCAGTGAGCCCTCGGGACAGGCAGAGACCCAGTACTTC. Translating gives CATSEPSGQAETQYF.

The chain links TRBV5-4 to TRBJ2-2; tentatively, D is TRBD1 (6 bases). V lost 0 bases to trimming and J lost 7 bases, with 10 bases between them. This CDR3 has 14 amino acids. CDR1 is SGHNT, CDR2 YYREEE, per germline (reference sequence). Here the CDR3 reads CASSLAQGIGELFF. The CDR3 coding sequence is TGTGCCAGCAGCTTGGCTCAGGGGATCGGGGAGCTGTTTTTT.

This chain links TRBV5-4 with TRBJ2-5; tentative D call: TRBD2 (5 bases). The CDR3 runs 15 residues. Trimming took off 4 bases at V and 5 bases at J, with 18 bases between the two ends. Germline CDR1 SGHNT, CDR2 YYREEE (reference sequence). CDR3 amino acids: CASSPPAQLGETQYF. Here the CDR3 DNA reads TGTGCCAGCAGCCCGCCGGCACAACTAGGGGAGACCCAGTACTTC.

The chain couples TRBV7-2 to TRBJ1-1, with 7 bases that match TRBD1. The CDR3 loop spans 15 amino acids. Germline-derived CDR1 and CDR2 are SGHTA and FQGNSA. Unmatched junction bases numbered 3, after V lost 2 bases and J lost 0 bases. The CDR3 reads CASSLQGGLNTEAFF. The CDR3 nucleotides read TGTGCCAGCAGCTTACAAGGGGGCCTGAACACTGAAGCTTTCTTT.

The chain combines TRBV6-2 or TRBV6-3 with TRBJ2-1, with 12 positions matching TRBD2. Trimming cost V 4 bases and J 7 bases; bases outside gene matches: 8. Germline V CDR1 and CDR2: MNHEY, SVGEGT. The CDR3 contains 16 residues. The CDR3: CASSSALAGGPNEQFF. DNA for the CDR3: TGTGCCAGCAGTTCTGCCCTAGCGGGGGGGCCTAATGAGCAGTTCTTC.

The CDR3 reads CASSSRQGRQETQYF. CDR3 DNA sequence: TGCGCCAGCAGCTCACGACAGGGGAGGCAAGAGACCCAGTACTTC. The chain links TRBV5-1 to TRBJ2-5, with 8 bases matching TRBD1. J was trimmed by 2 bases and V by 3 bases; bases with no gene match: 6. CDR3 length: 15 residues. Germline CDR1 is SGHRS and CDR2 is YFSETQ.

V and J are TRBV21-1 and TRBJ2-3; the table's D call of TRBD1 was not tested on the DNA. TRBV21-1 is a pseudogene locus. This CDR3 is built from 17 residues. CDR3 in amino acids: CASTEGASGQGPDTQYF. The CDR3 DNA follows: TGTGCCAGCACCGAGGGGGCATCGGGACAGGGGCCAGATACGCAGTATTTT.